Listed here are 32 T cell receptor beta chains from one sample, sequenced in a study of brain T cells in children with intractable seizures. Only in-frame clones appear in the TCRdb table, and some are missing; sequencing was by immunoSEQ multiplex PCR. The table has 55,000 to 80,000 clones, 90% to 97% seen once. The source was peripheral blood, collected at surgery. Every receptor here comes from a boy in the first two years of life with focal cortical dysplasia and intractable seizures.

The J gene is TRBJ2-5, the V gene TRBV4-1; D ambiguous. CDR3 length equals 15 residues. Germline lookup yields CDR1 MGHRA and CDR2 YSYEKL. Trimming left V 4 bases short and J 1 base short, with 13 bases between. CDR3 region: CASSRARIAQETQYF. CDR3 in DNA: TGCGCCAGCAGCCGCGCGAGAATAGCCCAAGAGACCCAGTACTTC.

V usage is TRBV20-1 and J usage is TRBJ1-6; unclear D gene. Germline CDR1 DFQATT, CDR2 SNEGSKA (reference sequence). Trimming shortened V by 3 bases and J by 9 bases, and 27 bases separated the two germline ends. The length of the CDR3 is 18 residues. The CDR3 protein is CSASLRGASILGASPLHF. CDR3 nucleotides: TGCAGTGCTAGTCTCCGAGGAGCCAGTATTCTCGGTGCTTCACCCCTCCACTTT.

V gene TRBV7-9 combines with J gene TRBJ2-2; 8 bases are a match to TRBD1. The CDR3 runs 19 residues. Trimming removed 2 bases from V and 2 bases from J; junction bases left unmatched: 13. The V gene's germline CDR1 is SEHNR and CDR2 FQNEAQ (reference sequence). The CDR3 loop reads CASSLSQGARPENTGELFF. The CDR3, as DNA: TGTGCCAGCAGCTTATCGCAGGGGGCTCGACCTGAAAACACCGGGGAGCTGTTTTTT.

V is TRBV3-1 (or the pseudogene TRBV3-2) and J is TRBJ1-4; D is unclear. The CDR3 is 15 residues long. Germline V CDR1 and CDR2: LGHDT, YNNKEL (reference sequence). With 0 bases removed from V and 6 bases from J, the gap between germline ends came to 11 bases. This CDR3 is CASSQEAGSDEKLFF. CDR3 nucleotides: TGTGCCAGCAGCCAAGAGGCAGGATCGGATGAAAAACTGTTTTTT.

The chain uses TRBV5-6 and TRBJ1-5; 12 bases map to TRBD1. The V and J ends lost 3 bases and 6 bases, in that order; junction bases with no gene match: 7. This CDR3 comprises 16 residues. Germline V gene lookup returns CDR1 SGHDT and CDR2 YYEEEE. The CDR3 nucleotides read TGTGCCAGCAGCTCCGGATGGGACAGGGGGCTTCAGCCCCAGCATTTT. Protein product: CASSSGWDRGLQPQHF.

V and J are TRBV19 and TRBJ1-2; D is undetermined. CDR1 and CDR2 (germline): LNHDA, SQIVND (reference sequence). Trimming removed 5 bases from V and 7 bases from J, with 14 bases in between. The CDR3 extends over 13 amino acids. The CDR3 region is CASSPPQMGGYTF. Here the CDR3 DNA reads TGTGCCAGTAGTCCTCCCCAAATGGGTGGCTACACCTTC.

The chain combines TRBV6-5 with TRBJ1-2; weak D call: TRBD1 (6 bases). Per the germline V gene, CDR1 is MNHEY and CDR2 is SVGAGI. V lost 5 bases, J lost 0 bases, and 13 bases lay in between. The CDR3 sequence is 15 residues long. CDR3 DNA: TGTGCCAGCAGTACCCGGGACATTTCTAACTATGGCTACACCTTC. As protein: CASSTRDISNYGYTF.

The chain is built from TRBV29-1 and TRBJ1-2; 11 bases line up with TRBD1. In germline, CDR1 is SQVTM, CDR2 ANQGSEA. V dropped 7 bases and J dropped 7; count of bases not matched to a gene: 11. The CDR3 loop spans 14 amino acids. The CDR3 DNA follows: TGCAGCGCCGGACCGGGACAGGGGGTGGGTGGCTACACCTTC. It is translated as CSAGPGQGVGGYTF.

The chain combines TRBV2 with TRBJ2-7; D may be TRBD2 (5 bases). Germline-derived CDR1 and CDR2 are SNHLY and FYNNEI. Trimming took off 5 bases at V and 2 bases at J, with 13 bases between the two ends. The CDR3 contains 14 residues. The CDR3 sequence is CASSPYSGTYEQYF. Here the CDR3 DNA reads TGTGCCAGCAGTCCCTACAGCGGAACCTACGAGCAGTACTTC.

This CDR3 reads CASSVRVGTGELFF. CDR3 sequence (DNA): TGTGCCAGCAGCGTCAGGGTTGGCACCGGGGAGCTGTTTTTT. The chain couples TRBV7-2 to TRBJ2-2, with a weak D call TRBD1 (5 bases). CDR3 length equals 14 residues. CDR1 SGHTA and CDR2 FQGNSA come from the germline V gene. Trimming stripped 5 bases from V and 4 bases from J, with 11 bases between.

The chain combines TRBV4-1 with TRBJ2-7; possible D gene TRBD2, 6 bases. Germline CDR1 reads MGHRA; CDR2 reads YSYEKL. The CDR3 is made up of 16 amino acids. V was shortened by 2 bases and J by 0 bases, with 14 bases between the two germline ends. The CDR3 region is CASSQKWAGLSYEQYF. The CDR3, as DNA: TGCGCCAGCAGCCAAAAGTGGGCGGGGCTCTCCTACGAGCAGTACTTC.

The chain uses TRBV4-1 and TRBJ1-3; D is possibly TRBD1 (6 bases). This CDR3 has 16 amino acids. Germline lookup yields CDR1 MGHRA and CDR2 YSYEKL. V dropped 2 bases and J dropped 6 bases, with 17 bases sitting between them. The CDR3 loop is CASSQNRDGMVNTIYF. As DNA, the CDR3 is TGCGCCAGCAGCCAAAACAGGGACGGGATGGTAAACACCATATATTTT.

This chain joins TRBV24-1 and TRBJ1-1; D possibly corresponds to TRBD1 (6 bases). CDR1 and CDR2 from the germline V gene are KGHDR and SFDVKD. This CDR3 comprises 14 residues. V shed 0 bases and J shed 5 bases, with 9 bases lying between them. CDR3: CATSDLNRETEAFF. Here the CDR3 DNA reads TGTGCCACCAGTGATTTGAACAGGGAGACTGAAGCTTTCTTT.

The chain employs TRBV5-4 and TRBJ2-3, with a tentative D call TRBD2 (7 bases). Looked up from germline, CDR1 is SGHNT and CDR2 is YYREEE (reference sequence). The germline V and J ends were trimmed by 4 bases and 5 bases, with 23 bases remaining between them. CDR3 length: 17 amino acids. Written as DNA, the CDR3 is TGTGCCAGCAGCCCTGGGGGGGGGCAGGGACGGGGAGATACGCAGTATTTT. Its protein product is CASSPGGGQGRGDTQYF. Variable domain in full (rest from reference TRBV5-4 and TRBJ2-3): ETGVTQSPTHLIKTRGQQVTLRCSSQSGHNTVSWYQQALGQGPQFIFQYYREEENGRGNFPPRFSGLQFPNYSSELNVNALELDDSALYLCASSPGGGQGRGDTQYFGPGTRLTVL.

The genes are TRBV11-2 and TRBJ2-3; 7 nucleotides match TRBD2. CDR1 is SGHAT, CDR2 FQNNGV, per germline. Trimming removed 2 bases from V and 6 bases from J; junction bases left unmatched: 17. The CDR3 totals 18 residues. CDR3 in DNA: TGTGCCAGCAGCTTATCCCTGGCGGGACTAACTGTCGCGGATACGCAGTATTTT. Its translation: CASSLSLAGLTVADTQYF.

V and J are TRBV25-1 and TRBJ2-1; 11 bases map to TRBD2. Germline V gene data show CDR1 as MGHDK and CDR2 as SYGVNS. With 2 bases clipped from V and 6 bases from J, the junction kept 0 bases outside the gene matches. The CDR3 loop spans 14 amino acids. The CDR3 here is CASSETSGSNEQFF. CDR3 DNA sequence: TGTGCCAGCAGTGAAACTAGCGGGAGCAATGAGCAGTTCTTC. Supplemented by reference TRBV25-1 and TRBJ2-1, the full variable domain reads EADIYQTPRYLVIGTGKKITLECSQTMGHDKMYWYQQDPGMELHLIHYSYGVNSTEKGDLSSESTVSRIRTEHFPLTLESARPSHTSQYLCASSETSGSNEQFFGPGTRLTVL.

The genes are TRBV5-5 and TRBJ2-7, with 7 bases aligning to TRBD1. CDR3 length equals 13 residues. The germline V gene encodes CDR1 SGHKS and CDR2 YYEKEE (reference sequence). Trimming took 2 bases from V and 6 from J; bases not matched to a gene: 5. The CDR3 DNA reads as TGTGCCAGCAGCTTTCGTGACAGGGCCGAGCAGTACTTC. It translates to CASSFRDRAEQYF.

V and J are TRBV4-2 and TRBJ2-3; weak D call: TRBD2 (6 bases). Trimming took 2 bases from V and 9 from J, leaving 12 bases between them. Germline loops: CDR1 LGHNA, CDR2 YNFKEQ. The CDR3 is 13 amino acids. The CDR3 is CASSQSSGLTQYF. CDR3 DNA sequence: TGTGCCAGCAGCCAATCTTCGGGACTCACGCAGTATTTT.

The chain is built from TRBV27 and TRBJ1-2; possible D gene TRBD1, 6 bases. Trimming stripped 8 bases from V and 5 bases from J, with 21 bases between. CDR3 length: 15 residues. Per germline, CDR1 MNHEY and CDR2 SMNVEV (reference sequence). CDR3 protein: CASGFGQPMSYGYTF. In nucleotides, the CDR3 is TGTGCCAGCGGGTTCGGACAGCCTATGTCATATGGCTACACCTTC.

The chain couples TRBV7-9 to TRBJ1-2; D gene uncertain. The CDR3 is made up of 14 amino acids. CDR1 SEHNR and CDR2 FQNEAQ come from the germline V gene (reference sequence). Deletions cut 1 base from V and 7 bases from J, with 13 bases between. DNA for the CDR3: TGTGCCAGCAGCTTAGGCCCTAGCCTGACTGGCTACACCTTC. Residues: CASSLGPSLTGYTF. Full variable domain (rest looked up from reference TRBV7-9 and TRBJ1-2): DTGVSQNPRHKITKRGQNVTFRCDPISEHNRLYWYRQTLGQGPEFLTYFQNEAQLEKSRLLSDRFSAERPKGSFSTLEIQRTEQGDSAMYLCASSLGPSLTGYTFGSGTRLTVV.

The chain carries TRBV4-1 and TRBJ2-6, with unresolved D. The V and J ends lost 1 base and 0 bases respectively, with 10 bases between them. The CDR3 has 17 residues. Germline assignment: CDR1 MGHRA and CDR2 YSYEKL. CDR3 region: CASSQGAQISGANVLTF. Here the CDR3 DNA reads TGCGCCAGCAGCCAAGGGGCACAGATCTCTGGGGCCAACGTCCTGACTTTC.

The J gene is TRBJ1-2, the V gene TRBV12-3 or TRBV12-4; the D is unclear. The CDR3 runs to 11 residues. Trimming pared 8 bases from V and 2 bases from J, leaving 6 bases between. CDR3 amino acids: CASRSNYGYTF. The CDR3, as DNA: TGTGCCAGCCGATCAAACTATGGCTACACCTTC.

The chain joins TRBV15 to TRBJ2-2, with D maybe TRBD2 (7 bases). Germline loops: CDR1 LNHNV, CDR2 YYDKDF (reference sequence). The CDR3 consists of 16 residues. Deletions cut 0 bases from V and 4 bases from J, with 12 bases between. As DNA, the CDR3 is TGTGCCACCAGCAGAGATCTGGGGGGGCCCACCGGGGAGCTGTTTTTT. Translated, it gives CATSRDLGGPTGELFF.

The chain recombines TRBV6-5 with TRBJ2-5, with D possibly being TRBD1 (5 bases). Germline loops: CDR1 MNHEY, CDR2 SVGAGI. Between the trimmed V and J ends, which lost 6 bases and 5 bases, there was a span of 7 bases. This CDR3 contains 11 residues. The CDR3 is CASRGLETQYF. DNA for the CDR3: TGTGCCAGCAGGGGGCTCGAGACCCAGTACTTC.

This chain links TRBV28 with TRBJ1-4; D is uncertain. The germline V gene has CDR1 MDHEN and CDR2 SYDVKM. V was clipped by 5 bases and J by 6 bases, with 19 bases between them. This CDR3 is built from 16 residues. In DNA form, the CDR3 reads TGTGCCAGCAGTCACATAGGCCTGGGATTGGATGAAAAACTGTTTTTT. Translation gives CASSHIGLGLDEKLFF.

The chain has TRBV9 and TRBJ2-5; 15 positions agree with TRBD2. The CDR3 is 17 residues long. Germline V gene lookup returns CDR1 SGDLS and CDR2 YYNGEE. J gave up 4 bases and V 0 bases, and 4 bases lay outside the gene matches. The DNA for the CDR3 is TGTGCCAGCAGCGTAGGGACTAGCGGGGGGGCCCCAGAGACCCAGTACTTC. It yields the protein CASSVGTSGGAPETQYF.

This chain joins TRBV20-1 and TRBJ1-2, with 12 positions matching TRBD1. The V gene end was trimmed by 3 bases and the J gene end by 5 bases; junction bases not matched to a gene: 4. CDR3 length equals 14 residues. The germline CDR1 and CDR2 sequences are DFQATT and SNEGSKA (reference sequence). This chain's CDR3 is CSASGDRGLYGYTF. CDR3 coding DNA: TGCAGTGCTAGTGGGGACAGGGGGCTTTATGGCTACACCTTC.

This clone was seen just once. The V gene is TRBV2, the J gene TRBJ1-2, with TRBD1 as a possible D gene (6 bases). CDR3 size: 16 residues. V lost 0 bases and J lost 3, with 14 bases in between. From germline, CDR1 is SNHLY and CDR2 FYNNEI. The CDR3 DNA reads TGTGCCAGCAGTGAAGCGCTTTGGGGGGCTGACTATGGCTACACCTTC. Translated, it gives CASSEALWGADYGYTF.

V usage is TRBV11-2 and J usage is TRBJ2-1; TRBD2 is a possible D gene (5 bases). Trimming left V 1 base short and J 2 bases short, with 6 bases between. CDR3 size: 14 residues. Germline V gives CDR1 SGHAT, CDR2 FQNNGV. The CDR3, as DNA: TGTGCCAGCAGCTTAGCCGGGACCTACAATGAGCAGTTCTTC. Protein sequence: CASSLAGTYNEQFF. Full variable domain (outside the CDR3, taken from reference TRBV11-2 and TRBJ2-1): EAGVAQSPRYKIIEKRQSVAFWCNPISGHATLYWYQQILGQGPKLLIQFQNNGVVDDSQLPKDRFSAERLKGVDSTLKIQPAKLEDSAVYLCASSLAGTYNEQFFGPGTRLTVL.

CDR3 in DNA: TGTGCCAGCACCCACCCACCGGGGGGGCCGTCACAAGAGACCCAGTACTTC. This codes for CASTHPPGGPSQETQYF. The chain employs TRBV7-9 and TRBJ2-5; 8 nucleotides match TRBD2. V dropped 7 bases and J dropped 2; count of bases not matched to a gene: 15. Germline CDR1 and CDR2: SEHNR and FQNEAQ (reference sequence). The CDR3 runs to 17 residues.

The chain employs TRBV19 and TRBJ2-2; D uncertain. CDR1 and CDR2 from the germline V gene are LNHDA and SQIVND (reference sequence). The CDR3 totals 15 residues. The germline V and J ends were trimmed by 7 bases and 2 bases, with 14 bases remaining between them. The CDR3 bases are TGTGCCAGTATGCCGGTGAACGGAAACACCGGGGAGCTGTTTTTT. As protein: CASMPVNGNTGELFF. The full variable domain, with the rest looked up from reference TRBV19 and TRBJ2-2, is DGGITQSPKYLFRKEGQNVTLSCEQNLNHDAMYWYRQDPGQGLRLIYYSQIVNDFQKGDIAEGYSVSREKKESFPLTVTSAQKNPTAFYLCASMPVNGNTGELFFGEGSRLTVL.

This chain links TRBV6-5 with TRBJ2-2; D not resolved. Germline loops: CDR1 MNHEY, CDR2 SVGAGI. V was shortened by 6 bases and J by 2 bases, with 7 bases between the two germline ends. The CDR3 consists of 13 residues. This CDR3 reads CASRGPNTGELFF. CDR3 DNA: TGTGCCAGCAGGGGCCCTAACACCGGGGAGCTGTTTTTT.